A selection of T cell receptor beta chains follows, all from one sample in a study of T cells after yellow fever vaccination. One entry per CDR3 protein, called by TCRdb with MiXCR from the 5' RACE reads. The sample shows about 400,000 distinct CDR3 sequences, about 6.2% of them seen only once. The starting material was PBMCs, obtained 5 days after the yellow fever booster vaccination. The receptors shown here come from a man younger than 40 who received the YFV17D yellow fever vaccine. The CDR3 runs from the conserved cysteine through the conserved F or W. The D gene is left open where the match is weak. For some rows the clone size is stated as once, few or many, or as a class when expanded; others skip it.

j_call: TRBJ2-1; clone_size: few; d_call: TRBD2; v_call: TRBV10-3; cdr3_aa: CAISGTSGRIYNEQFF; cdr3_nt: TGTGCCATCAGTGGGACTAGCGGGAGGATCTACAATGAGCAGTTCTTC
j_call: TRBJ2-2; clone_size: many; d_call: NA; v_call: TRBV6-2/TRBV6-3; cdr3_aa: CASSLGRGELFF; cdr3_nt: TGTGCCAGCAGTCTCGGGCGCGGGGAGCTGTTTTTT
j_call: TRBJ2-3; clone_size: few; d_call: NA; v_call: TRBV6-2/TRBV6-3; cdr3_aa: CASSQEVPSTDTQYF; cdr3_nt: TGTGCCAGCTCCCAAGAAGTCCCCAGCACAGATACGCAGTATTTT
j_call: TRBJ1-5; clone_size: few; d_call: TRBD1; v_call: TRBV29-1; cdr3_aa: CSVRQDRDQPQHF; cdr3_nt: TGCAGCGTTCGCCAGGACAGGGATCAGCCCCAGCATTTT
j_call: TRBJ2-5; clone_size: few; d_call: TRBD1; v_call: TRBV5-1; cdr3_aa: CASSPMGQAQETQYF; cdr3_nt: TGCGCCAGCAGCCCTATGGGACAGGCACAAGAGACCCAGTACTTC
j_call: TRBJ2-7; clone_size: many; d_call: NA; v_call: TRBV5-1; cdr3_aa: CASSLDRDEQYF; cdr3_nt: TGCGCCAGCAGCTTGGATAGGGACGAGCAGTACTTC
j_call: TRBJ2-1; clone_size: NA; d_call: NA; v_call: TRBV12-3/TRBV12-4; cdr3_aa: CASPQGVEQFF; cdr3_nt: TGTGCCAGCCCACAAGGAGTTGAGCAGTTCTTC
j_call: TRBJ1-3; clone_size: NA; d_call: NA; v_call: TRBV20-1; cdr3_aa: CSARRQVSGNTIYF; cdr3_nt: TGCAGTGCTAGAAGGCAAGTCTCTGGAAACACCATATATTTT
j_call: TRBJ2-3; clone_size: few; d_call: NA; v_call: TRBV7-2; cdr3_aa: CASSSGTSRFTDTQYF; cdr3_nt: TGTGCCAGCAGCTCCGGGACCTCCCGGTTCACAGATACGCAGTATTTT
j_call: TRBJ2-5; clone_size: NA; d_call: TRBD2; v_call: TRBV5-1; cdr3_aa: CASRASGEETQYF; cdr3_nt: TGCGCCAGCAGGGCTAGCGGAGAAGAGACCCAGTACTTC
j_call: TRBJ2-1; clone_size: many; d_call: TRBD2; v_call: TRBV11-2; cdr3_aa: CASSGLAVYNEQFF; cdr3_nt: TGTGCCAGCAGTGGACTAGCAGTCTACAATGAGCAGTTCTTC
j_call: TRBJ2-3; clone_size: NA; d_call: NA; v_call: TRBV12-3/TRBV12-4; cdr3_aa: CASSSWNRGHTQYF; cdr3_nt: TGTGCCAGCAGTTCGTGGAACCGAGGGCATACGCAGTATTTT
j_call: TRBJ1-2; clone_size: NA; d_call: NA; v_call: TRBV9; cdr3_aa: CASSALTELYGYTF; cdr3_nt: TGTGCCAGCAGCGCCCTGACGGAGCTCTATGGCTACACCTTC
j_call: TRBJ2-7; clone_size: NA; d_call: TRBD1; v_call: TRBV4-3; cdr3_aa: CASSLGRQGAGEQYF; cdr3_nt: TGCGCCAGCAGCCTCGGCCGACAGGGGGCCGGCGAGCAGTACTTC
j_call: TRBJ2-2; clone_size: NA; d_call: TRBD1; v_call: TRBV11-2; cdr3_aa: CASSLWTGDTGELFF; cdr3_nt: TGTGCCAGCAGCTTGTGGACAGGGGACACCGGGGAGCTGTTTTTT
j_call: TRBJ2-7; clone_size: few; d_call: NA; v_call: TRBV5-1; cdr3_aa: CASGLETAYEQYF; cdr3_nt: TGCGCCAGCGGGCTAGAGACAGCCTACGAGCAGTACTTC
j_call: TRBJ2-3; clone_size: many; d_call: NA; v_call: TRBV3-1; cdr3_aa: CASSQGGARERTDTQYF; cdr3_nt: TGTGCCAGCAGCCAAGGCGGGGCGAGGGAAAGGACAGATACGCAGTATTTT